This TCR beta chain came from a study of shared clonotypes between healthy human individuals (TCRdb year 2020). General notes on the study: A couple of women and three men aged 18 to 49 years were included in the cohort. For each donor, CD4 naive and CD4 memory were each given three plates, CD8 naive was given two plates, and CD8 memory was given one plate. To estimate repertoire size and how much clonotype sharing occurs between individuals, the study deeply sequenced the blood TCR repertoires of about 5 healthy adults. Libraries were prepared and TCR repertoires were sequenced by different laboratories using diverse techniques, in order to increase sequencing depth and limit assay-specific biases. Per donor, leukapheresis produced somewhere between about 0.8 and 9 billion PBMCs. The full study reports these points: Estimated clonotype richness was generally larger for naive than for memory subsets. Incomplete sequencing was indicated by rarefaction of sorted-subset datasets, despite the large sequencing depth. Only blood was sampled, and tissue TCR repertoires likely differ from those in blood. Pairwise subsampling led to the expectation that sequencing depth would affect the degree of clonotype sharing among donors. Sharing across four donors was observed for approximately 5% of naive CD4, less than 4% of naive CD8, around 2.5% of memory CD4, and approximately 0.41% of memory CD8 clonotypes. Compared with non-shared clonotypes, the clonotypes found in all four sorted-subset donors had higher generation probabilities. The genetic and exposure-history diversity represented was limited by the small number of donors.

Donors were healthy HIV-negative adults with no recently reported acute infections or vaccinations. All donors were Caucasian adults living in Nashville, Tennessee, USA. CD4+ T cells were enriched by magnetic negative selection; naive cells were then positively selected on CD45RA, and the negative fraction formed the memory subset. Blood was obtained by leukapheresis, after which PBMCs were separated by Ficoll-Histopaque density gradient centrifugation and cryopreserved in liquid nitrogen vapor phase. Analytical flow cytometry was used to check the purity and quantity of every magnetically sorted T cell population. Each sorted fraction had its genomic DNA isolated and then quantified by UV absorbance on a Nanodrop 2000c. Using the deep immunoSEQ assay, TCR CDR3 regions were amplified from genomic DNA by multiplex PCR. Extracted genomic DNA from each cell subset was distributed evenly across all wells of several immunoSEQ 96-well plates, and each plate was treated as a replicate. For sorted subsets, around 0.2 ug genomic DNA, equal to tens of thousands of T cell genomes, was loaded into each replicate PCR. The purified libraries were quantified using a Qubit 3.0 fluorometer, sized with a Bioanalyzer 2100, and then quantified again using the KAPA Library Quantification kit. Every immunoSEQ 96-well plate was sequenced on a separate single-read 150-cycle Illumina NextSeq 550 flow cell. The authors processed their data as follows. Because only junctional sequences without quality scores were contained in the immunoSEQ output, filtering matching that applied to full-length reads could not be performed. Sequences were annotated with PyIR, a Python wrapper for IgBLAST v1.9, and V/J genes and CDR3 were assigned using IMGT germline references. Reads were filtered out if the reads had weak V/J assignments (E-value above 1e-6), no CDR3, stop codons, out-of-frame junctions, or ambiguous translated residues. V3J clonotypes were defined by identical inferred V gene, J gene, and CDR3 amino acid sequence. The percentage overlap between two repertoires was calculated by dividing the number of shared unique clonotypes by the size of the smaller repertoire. Repertoire richness was assessed with RTK rarefaction, the Chao1 estimator, and Recon v2.1 estimates of unobserved clonotypes. OLGA was used to compute generation probabilities for all TCRbeta clonotypes that the gDNA method yielded from four donors. TCRdb retrieved this table from immuneACCESS and kept in-frame rearrangements only. Not all clones are present; in checked studies, unresolved V genes account for under half, and no reason is known for the remainder. V, J and clone size were drawn from that table, and D and trimming were deduced from the DNA. This sample has roughly 1,100,000 clones in its table, and around four fifths of those were observed once. The top ten hold approximately 1.5% of the sample.

On this clone: The antigen this receptor binds is unknown. Per-nucleotide qualities are absent, and no much larger clonotype sits a single base away.

The receptor was derived from a man younger than 35 in good health. Sample: memory CD4+ T cells sorted from blood. The cell subset or site tag for this specimen amounts to: CD45RA-negative fraction.

The sequenced DNA is TGTGCCAGCAGATCCGGACAGGGTGGTGGCTACACCTTC. Protein translation: CASRSGQGGGYTF. The V and J segments used are TRBV6-1 and TRBJ1-2; TRBD1 aligns with 8 central bases. The CDR3 starts with the cysteine, ends with the phenylalanine, and has 13 residues. Only the CDR3 DNA is retained, 39 bases long and in frame from the first base. CDR1 MNHNS and CDR2 SASEGT are derived from the germline V gene. At the junction V is shortened by 6 bases and J by 7 bases; bases outside the gene matches: 7.